The source of this T cell receptor beta chain is a study of cytomegalovirus exposure and HLA in healthy donors. Study outcomes and limitations: In vitro, a few CMV-associated chains proved specific for CMV antigens. Published work reported that the classifier diagnosed cytomegalovirus status with high specificity and sensitivity. First-cohort TCR clusters tended to co-occur in the 120 or so validation repertoires, a later analysis found.

The method was immunoSEQ multiplex PCR; TCRdb's version includes in-frame clones alone and lacks a portion of them. The profile shows a few hundred thousand clones, roughly 88% of them singletons. The CDR3 is 14 amino acids. CDR1 and CDR2 from the germline V gene are MDHEN and SYDVKM. With 8 bases clipped from V and 4 bases from J, the junction kept 6 bases outside the gene matches. As concerns this clone: The antigen remains unidentified.

The sequence was obtained from a woman in her 30s in good health and CMV-seropositive. The sequencing sample was made of PBMCs. The chain recombines TRBV28 with TRBJ1-4, with 8 positions matching TRBD1. The CDR3: CASRRGQDNEKLFF. In DNA form, the CDR3 reads TGTGCCAGCCGGAGGGGACAGGATAATGAAAAACTGTTTTTT.